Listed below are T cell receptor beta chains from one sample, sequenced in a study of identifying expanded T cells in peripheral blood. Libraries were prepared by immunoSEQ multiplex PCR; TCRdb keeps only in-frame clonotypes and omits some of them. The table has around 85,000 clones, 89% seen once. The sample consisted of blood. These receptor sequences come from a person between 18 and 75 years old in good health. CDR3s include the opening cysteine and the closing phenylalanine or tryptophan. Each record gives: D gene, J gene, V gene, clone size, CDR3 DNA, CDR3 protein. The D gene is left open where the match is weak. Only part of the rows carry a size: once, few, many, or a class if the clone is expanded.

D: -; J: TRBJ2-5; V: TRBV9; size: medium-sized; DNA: TGTGCCAGCAGCGTAGCGGGAGTTGAAGAGACCCAGTACTTC; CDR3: CASSVAGVEETQYF
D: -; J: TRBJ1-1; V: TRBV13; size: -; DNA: TGTGCCAGCAGCTTAGAGAACACTGAAGCTTTCTTT; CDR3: CASSLENTEAFF
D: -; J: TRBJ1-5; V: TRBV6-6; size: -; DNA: TGTGCCAGCAGTTACTCGTCCGCTAGCAATCAGCCCCAGCATTTT; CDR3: CASSYSSASNQPQHF
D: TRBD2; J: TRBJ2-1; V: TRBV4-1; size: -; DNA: TGCGCCAGCAGCCAAGGGGACTACTACAATGAGCAGTTCTTC; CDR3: CASSQGDYYNEQFF
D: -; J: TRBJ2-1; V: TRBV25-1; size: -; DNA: TGTGCCAGCAGTGCTGTAGCCTACAATGAGCAGTTCTTC; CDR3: CASSAVAYNEQFF
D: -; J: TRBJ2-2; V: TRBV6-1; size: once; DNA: TGTGCCAGCAGCGTCATTGGCTCCGGGGAGCTGTTTTTT; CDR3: CASSVIGSGELFF
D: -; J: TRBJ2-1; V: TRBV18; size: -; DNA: TGTGCCAGCTCACCTCTTGGAATGGGAGAATGGGGTGAGCAGTTCTTC; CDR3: CASSPLGMGEWGEQFF
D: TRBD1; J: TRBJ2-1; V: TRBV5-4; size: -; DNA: TGTGCCAGCAGCCGGGACAGGGGATACAATGAGCAGTTCTTC; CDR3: CASSRDRGYNEQFF
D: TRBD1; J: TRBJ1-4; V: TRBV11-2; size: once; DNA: TGTGCCAGCAGCTTGGGACAGGGGGCGGAAAAACTGTTTTTT; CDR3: CASSLGQGAEKLFF
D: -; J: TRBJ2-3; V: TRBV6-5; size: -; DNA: TGTGCCAGCAGTTACCGACTGGCGCACACAGATACGCAGTATTTT; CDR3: CASSYRLAHTDTQYF
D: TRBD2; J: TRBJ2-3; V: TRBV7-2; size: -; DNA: TGTGCCAGCAGCCTAGGACTAGCGGGGGGAACAGATACGCAGTATTTT; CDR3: CASSLGLAGGTDTQYF
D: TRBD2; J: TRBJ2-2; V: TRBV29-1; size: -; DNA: TGCAGCGTTGAATTGGCAGCGGGAAACACCGGGGAGCTGTTTTTT; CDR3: CSVELAAGNTGELFF
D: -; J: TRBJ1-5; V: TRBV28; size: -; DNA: TGTGCCAGCAGTTTTAGGATGAACCCTGGGAGCAATCAGCCCCAGCATTTT; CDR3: CASSFRMNPGSNQPQHF
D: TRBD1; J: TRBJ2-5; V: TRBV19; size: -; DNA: TGTGCCAGTAGTCACCTCCCCGGACAGGTCCAAGAGACCCAGTACTTC; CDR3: CASSHLPGQVQETQYF
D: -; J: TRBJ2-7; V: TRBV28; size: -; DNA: TGTGCCAGCAGTCCGTACTCCCAGGGTAACGAGCAGTACTTC; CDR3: CASSPYSQGNEQYF
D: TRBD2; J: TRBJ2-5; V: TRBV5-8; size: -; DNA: TGTGCCAGCAGCGTTGGACTAGCGGGAGGGCAAGAGACCCAGTACTTC; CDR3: CASSVGLAGGQETQYF
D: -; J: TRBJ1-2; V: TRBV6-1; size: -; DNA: TGTGCCAGCAGTGCGGTAGGGGGCTATGGCTACACCTTC; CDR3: CASSAVGGYGYTF
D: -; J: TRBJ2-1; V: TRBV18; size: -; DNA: TGTGCCAGCTCACCACCCGGGAATCAAGCCAATGAGCAGTTCTTC; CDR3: CASSPPGNQANEQFF
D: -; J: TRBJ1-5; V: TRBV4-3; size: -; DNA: TGCGCCAGCAGCCAAGAACTGGGGGGACATCAGCCCCAGCATTTT; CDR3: CASSQELGGHQPQHF
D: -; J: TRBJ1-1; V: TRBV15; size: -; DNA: TGTGCCACCAGCAGATTCGGGGGGGAGCGGGCTTTCTTT; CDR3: CATSRFGGERAFF
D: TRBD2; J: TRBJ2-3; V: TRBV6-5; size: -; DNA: TGTGCCAGCAGTTACTCGATCCGGGGGAGGGCAGATACGCAGTATTTT; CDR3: CASSYSIRGRADTQYF
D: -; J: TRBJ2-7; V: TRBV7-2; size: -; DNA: TGTGCCAGCAGCTTATCTGGACAGCTAACCTACGAGCAGTACTTC; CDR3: CASSLSGQLTYEQYF
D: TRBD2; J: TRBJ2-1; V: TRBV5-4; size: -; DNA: TGTGCCAGCAGCATGCGGGTAGCGGGAGCCTACAATGAGCAGTTCTTC; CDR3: CASSMRVAGAYNEQFF
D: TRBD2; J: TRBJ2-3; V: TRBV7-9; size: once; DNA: TGTGCCAGCAGCCAGGGACTAGCGGGCGGCCCCGCCACAGATACGCAGTATTTT; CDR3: CASSQGLAGGPATDTQYF
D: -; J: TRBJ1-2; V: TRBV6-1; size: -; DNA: TGTGCCAGCAGTGAATATGGGTTGGGGGGCTACACCTTC; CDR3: CASSEYGLGGYTF
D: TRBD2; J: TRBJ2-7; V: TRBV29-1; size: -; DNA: TGCAGCGTTGAAGGTATCCGGGACAGCGGGACTAGCGGGGGACTCTACGAGCAGTACTTC; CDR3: CSVEGIRDSGTSGGLYEQYF
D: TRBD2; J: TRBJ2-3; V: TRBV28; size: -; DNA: TGTGCCAGCAGTTCAGAGACTAGCGGGACCCCAGATACGCAGTATTTT; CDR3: CASSSETSGTPDTQYF
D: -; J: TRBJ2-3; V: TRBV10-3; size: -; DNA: TGTGCCATCAGTGAGGGCACGACAGGGAGGACAGATACGCAGTATTTT; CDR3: CAISEGTTGRTDTQYF
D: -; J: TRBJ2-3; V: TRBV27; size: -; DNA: TGTGCCAGCTCGATCCTCCGCACAGATACGCAGTATTTT; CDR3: CASSILRTDTQYF
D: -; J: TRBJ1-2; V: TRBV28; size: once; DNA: TGTGCCACCTCCAGGGAAAACTATGGCTACACCTTC; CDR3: CATSRENYGYTF
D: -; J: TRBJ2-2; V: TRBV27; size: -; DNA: TGTGCCAGCAGTTCTCCCCGAAGGGCCGGGGAGCTGTTTTTT; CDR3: CASSSPRRAGELFF
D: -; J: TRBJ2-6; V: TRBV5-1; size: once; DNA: TGCGCCAGCAGCTTGGGGGATTCCCGCACTGGGGCCAACGTCCTGACTTTC; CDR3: CASSLGDSRTGANVLTF
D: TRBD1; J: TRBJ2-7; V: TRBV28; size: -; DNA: TGTGCCAGCAGTTCAAGGACAGGGCGGGCTCTCGACGAGCAGTACTTC; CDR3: CASSSRTGRALDEQYF
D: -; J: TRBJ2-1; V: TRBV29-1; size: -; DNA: TGCAGCGTTGAAGTTGAGGGCCATGAGCAGTTCTTC; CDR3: CSVEVEGHEQFF
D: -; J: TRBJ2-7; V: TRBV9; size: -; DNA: TGTGCCAGCAGCGTAAGACCGTCCTACGAGCAGTACTTC; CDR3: CASSVRPSYEQYF
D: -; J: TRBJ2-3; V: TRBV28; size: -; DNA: TGTGCCAGCAGTTCCGGGCACACCACAGATACGCAGTATTTT; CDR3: CASSSGHTTDTQYF
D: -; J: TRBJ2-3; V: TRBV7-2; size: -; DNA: TGTGCCAGCAGCCGCGGGCCGAACACAGATACGCAGTATTTT; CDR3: CASSRGPNTDTQYF
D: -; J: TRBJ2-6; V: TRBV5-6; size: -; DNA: TGTGCCAGCAGCTTAGCGGCCCCGTCTGGGGCCAACGTCCTGACTTTC; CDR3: CASSLAAPSGANVLTF
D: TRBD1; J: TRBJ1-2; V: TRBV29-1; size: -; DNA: TGCAGCGCCGCAATATACAGGGGGCAGGATGGCTACACCTTC; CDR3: CSAAIYRGQDGYTF
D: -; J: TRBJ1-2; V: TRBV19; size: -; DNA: TGTGCCAGTAGTCCCCAGGCCCAGGGCGGATATGGCTACACCTTC; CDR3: CASSPQAQGGYGYTF
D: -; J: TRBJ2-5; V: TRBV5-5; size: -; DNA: TGTGCCAGCACTGTGATTTGGGGGGCAGGGGGACAAGAGACCCAGTACTTC; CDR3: CASTVIWGAGGQETQYF
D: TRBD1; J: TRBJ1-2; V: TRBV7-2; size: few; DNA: TGTGCCAGCAGCCCGGGACAGGGGGCCCATGGCTACACCTTC; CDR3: CASSPGQGAHGYTF
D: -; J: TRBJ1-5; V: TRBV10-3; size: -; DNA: TGTGCCATCAGTGAGGTCGAAGGGGGGGGCTATAGCAATCAGCCCCAGCATTTT; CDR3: CAISEVEGGGYSNQPQHF
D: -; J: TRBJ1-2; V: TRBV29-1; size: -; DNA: TGCAGCGTTGGTCAGGAAAGGGGCTACACCTTC; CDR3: CSVGQERGYTF
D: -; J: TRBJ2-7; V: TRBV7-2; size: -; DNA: TGTGCCAGCAGCTTCGACTGGAGGGCCTACGGGCAGTACTTC; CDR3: CASSFDWRAYGQYF
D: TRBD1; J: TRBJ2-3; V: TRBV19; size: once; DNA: TGTGCCAGTAGTCGACAGGGGTTTGGGGATACGCAGTATTTT; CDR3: CASSRQGFGDTQYF
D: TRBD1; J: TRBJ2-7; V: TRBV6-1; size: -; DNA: TGTGCCAGCAGTGTCCGGGACAGATCCTACGAGCAGTACTTC; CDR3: CASSVRDRSYEQYF
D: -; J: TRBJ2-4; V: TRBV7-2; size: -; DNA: TGTGCCAGCAGCTTAAAGTGGGATTCTATGTTGTACTTC; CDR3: CASSLKWDSMLYF